This T cell receptor beta chain was recorded in a study of T cell repertoires in cytomegalovirus infection. Study in general: An indication of both CMV infection and matching HLA type came from public TCR beta signatures.

Germline CDR1 DFQATT, CDR2 SNEGSKA (reference sequence). The germline V and J ends were trimmed by 6 bases and 0 bases, with 11 bases remaining between them. The CDR3 spans 13 residues. Remarks on this clonotype: The antigen is not known.

TCRdb reprocessed the reads with MiXCR, giving one entry per CDR3 protein. The sample contains about 180,000 distinct CDR3 sequences, about a sixth of which appear only once. Study conclusions and caveats: The cumulative frequency of public TCR beta families distinguished individuals who carried CMV together with the relevant HLA. Dominant in the ex vivo response were TCR beta clonotypes restricted by HLA-C and specific for CMV.

The clonotype was recovered from a human donor in good health (CMV status not recorded). Some clones in this sample may be carry-over from other donors' samples. The sequencing sample was made of CD8+ T cells from PBMCs. V and J are TRBV20-1 and TRBJ1-1, with D hard to call. CDR3 coding DNA: TGCAGTGCCATTACAGCTATGAACACTGAAGCTTTCTTT. Encoded protein: CSAITAMNTEAFF.